This T cell receptor beta chain was captured by sequencing in a study of T cells in Graves' hyperthyroidism and ophthalmopathy. About the research overall: Sampling of peripheral blood happened at initial diagnosis, prior to any treatment. General study points: Blood also held most thyroid clonotypes expanded beyond 0.001.

This clonotype was detected many times. Its antigen is not identified. Orbital computed tomography, thyroid ultrasound, serum thyroxine and TRAb, and clinical symptoms together informed the diagnoses. RNA transcripts were the template for amplifying TCR beta CDR3 regions. A first-round RT-PCR of the TCR CDR3 used the HTBI primer set. TCRdb processed the multiplex PCR reads anew with MiXCR; each CDR3 protein has one entry. The sample comprises around 690,000 distinct CDR3 sequences, 15% to 20% of which are singletons, and around 15% rests with the top ten. Germline V gene data show CDR1 as SQVTM and CDR2 as ANQGSEA. The ends were cut back, 6 bases at V and 2 bases at J, with 11 bases in the middle. The CDR3 is made up of 12 amino acids.

The rearrangement uses TRBV29-1 and TRBJ2-7; D could derive from TRBD1 or TRBD2 (6 bases each). What was sequenced was blood. The sequence derives from a man aged 45-65 years with Graves' hyperthyroidism. CDR3 DNA: TGCAGCGTCTCGGAGGGGGCCTACGAGCAGTACTTC. Amino acid sequence: CSVSEGAYEQYF.